This T cell receptor beta chain was obtained from a study of shared clonotypes between healthy human individuals. Overall study findings and caveats: Between a handful of donors, naive CD4 clonotypes were shared at a level of approximately 5%.

The method was immunoSEQ multiplex PCR; TCRdb's version includes in-frame clones alone and lacks a portion of them. The data show more than 2 million clones, more than 90% seen once. This clone has a single count. Its target is unknown. Germline loops: CDR1 LNHNV, CDR2 YYDKDF (reference sequence). This CDR3 has 14 amino acids. The germline V and J ends were trimmed by 5 bases and 0 bases, with 8 bases remaining between them. This clonotype was obtained from a young man in good health. Sample: naive CD4+ T cells sorted from blood. Stated subset: CD45RA+ positively selected. V usage is TRBV15 and J usage is TRBJ2-1; D is possibly TRBD2 (6 bases). CDR3 residues: CATSVAVSYNEQFF. The CDR3 DNA reads TGTGCCACCAGCGTAGCGGTCTCCTACAATGAGCAGTTCTTC. The full variable domain, rest sourced from reference TRBV15 and TRBJ2-1, is DAMVIQNPRYQVTQFGKPVTLSCSQTLNHNVMYWYQQKSSQAPKLLFHYYDKDFNNEADTPDNFQSRRPNTSFCFLDIRSPGLGDTAMYLCATSVAVSYNEQFFGPGTRLTVL.